A single sample gave rise to the 5 T cell receptor beta chains below, sequenced in a study of cytomegalovirus exposure and HLA in healthy donors. This PCR relied on a set of 60 Vbeta primers and 13 Jbeta primers. Repertoires were generated with immunoSEQ multiplex PCR, while TCRdb's copy carries only in-frame clones and drops some. The table lists approximately 150,000 clones, about two thirds of them singletons, with over 2% in the top ten. Sequencing was performed on PBMCs. All receptors derive from a human donor in good health.

The rearrangement uses TRBV9 and TRBJ2-7, with 8 nucleotides matching TRBD2. V was clipped by 0 bases and J by 2 bases; unmatched bases: 4. There are 15 residues in the CDR3. Germline CDR1 and CDR2: SGDLS and YYNGEE. CDR3 DNA: TGTGCCAGCAGCGTAGGGGCGGGGGGCGCCTACGAGCAGTACTTC. As protein: CASSVGAGGAYEQYF. Supplemented by reference TRBV9 and TRBJ2-7, the full variable domain reads DSGVTQTPKHLITATGQRVTLRCSPRSGDLSVYWYQQSLDQGLQFLIQYYNGEERAKGNILERFSAQQFPDLHSELNLSSLELGDSALYFCASSVGAGGAYEQYFGPGTRLTVT.

A few counts support this clone. The chain joins TRBV9 to TRBJ2-1; the match to TRBD2 covers 7 bases. Trimming cost V 0 bases and J 7 bases; bases outside gene matches: 10. The CDR3 totals 16 residues. Germline CDR1 SGDLS, CDR2 YYNGEE. For the CDR3, the DNA is TGTGCCAGCAGCGTAGGCGGGGGACCAGCGGGGAATGAGCAGTTCTTC. It is translated as CASSVGGGPAGNEQFF.

This clone was detected once. V usage is TRBV7-2 and J usage is TRBJ1-1; 10 bases are shared with TRBD1. There are 18 residues in the CDR3. V trimming: 0 bases; J trimming: 0 bases; junction bases outside the gene matches: 7. The germline gives CDR1 SGHTA, CDR2 FQGNSA. CDR3 amino acids: CASSLARWTGGLNTEAFF. The DNA for the CDR3 is TGTGCCAGCAGCTTAGCCCGCTGGACAGGGGGATTGAACACTGAAGCTTTCTTT.

This sequence joins TRBV6-4 and TRBJ1-2; 9 positions agree with TRBD1. The CDR3 has 15 residues. After removal of 5 bases from V and 7 bases from J, the junction contained 11 bases not matched to a gene. The germline V gene encodes CDR1 MRHNA and CDR2 SNTAGT. CDR3 coding DNA: TGTGCCAGCAGTAGGACAGGGGCAACGAGCCGTGGCTACACCTTC. This sequence encodes CASSRTGATSRGYTF.

The chain carries TRBV7-3 and TRBJ2-3; TRBD2 matches at 8 bases. Germline V gives CDR1 SGHTA, CDR2 FQGTGA. The ends lost 4 bases at V and 5 bases at J; junction bases unmatched: 5. The CDR3 contains 14 residues. The chain's CDR3 is CASSSGGGRDTQYF. In nucleotides, the CDR3 is TGTGCCAGCAGCTCGGGAGGGGGGAGAGATACGCAGTATTTT.